The 21 T cell receptor beta chains listed next were all sequenced from one sample in a study of OX40 agonist ivuxolimab in advanced cancers. Assay: immunoSEQ multiplex PCR; the TCRdb copy retains only in-frame clones and omits some. The table records some 120,000 clones, 85% to 95% of them present only once. The specimen comprised CD4+ or CD8+ T cells sorted from blood, sampled in a trial of the OX40 agonist ivuxolimab. Receptors were obtained from an adult with an advanced solid tumor such as melanoma, head and neck, liver or kidney cancer.

A single count supports this clone. The chain is built from TRBV27 and TRBJ2-7, with 9 bases that match TRBD1. The J segment lost 3 bases and the V segment lost 0 bases, leaving 9 bases of the junction unmatched. CDR1 MNHEY and CDR2 SMNVEV come from the germline V gene (reference sequence). The CDR3 has 17 amino acids. CDR3 sequence reads: CASSLSIGDRVDYEQYF. CDR3 coding DNA: TGTGCCAGCAGTTTATCGATCGGGGACAGGGTGGACTACGAGCAGTACTTC.

The chain couples TRBV10-3 to TRBJ2-3, with 10 positions matching TRBD1. The V gene's germline CDR1 is ENHRY and CDR2 SYGVKD. The V gene end was trimmed by 5 bases and the J gene end by 3 bases; junction bases not matched to a gene: 5. This CDR3 is 15 amino acids long. CDR3 region: CAISPGQGGTDTQYF. The CDR3 nucleotides read TGTGCCATCAGTCCCGGACAGGGGGGGACAGATACGCAGTATTTT.

The V gene is TRBV5-1, the J gene TRBJ1-1; D might be TRBD1 (5 bases). Germline CDR1 and CDR2: SGHRS and YFSETQ. V lost 5 bases and J 0 bases, leaving 11 bases between the germline ends. The CDR3 sequence is 14 residues long. CDR3 in amino acids: CASRAGTMNTEAFF. Written as DNA, the CDR3 is TGCGCCAGCAGGGCAGGGACCATGAACACTGAAGCTTTCTTT.

The V and J genes are TRBV7-2 and TRBJ2-2; weak D call: TRBD2 (6 bases). Germline-derived CDR1 and CDR2 are SGHTA and FQGNSA. V lost 5 bases and J 5 bases, leaving 9 bases between the germline ends. This CDR3 is 13 amino acids long. The CDR3 loop is CASSRGTTGELFF. As DNA, the CDR3 is TGTGCCAGCAGCCGTGGGACTACCGGGGAGCTGTTTTTT.

V usage is TRBV30 and J usage is TRBJ2-3; TRBD1 might be the D (7 bases). CDR1 is GTSNPN, CDR2 SVGIG, per germline (reference sequence). With 1 base removed from V and 5 bases from J, the gap between germline ends came to 10 bases. The CDR3 is 13 amino acids. CDR3 residues: CAWSGQGGDTQYF. Written as DNA, the CDR3 is TGTGCCTGGAGTGGTCAGGGGGGAGATACGCAGTATTTT.

The rearrangement links TRBV2 to TRBJ1-4; D ambiguous. Germline values: CDR1 SNHLY, CDR2 FYNNEI. The CDR3 contains 14 residues. Trimming cost V 6 bases and J 5 bases, with 13 bases left between them. CDR3 nucleotides: TGTGCCAGCAGGGCCAGATGGGGAAATGAAAAACTGTTTTTT. This codes for CASRARWGNEKLFF.

The V gene is TRBV10-3, the J gene TRBJ1-1; TRBD1 aligns across 11 bases. The CDR3 is made up of 19 amino acids. Losses at the gene ends were 0 bases for V and 4 bases for J; bases not matched to a gene: 13. Germline V gene data show CDR1 as ENHRY and CDR2 as SYGVKD. CDR3 DNA: TGTGCCATCAGTGAGTCTCCTCCCTCCGGGACAGGGGGGGGCACTGAAGCTTTCTTT. It codes for CAISESPPSGTGGGTEAFF.

The chain joins TRBV5-1 to TRBJ2-5; 14 nucleotides line up with TRBD2. Germline V CDR1 and CDR2: SGHRS, YFSETQ. This CDR3 is 18 amino acids long. With V trimmed by 1 base and J by 1 base, 6 bases remained unmatched. The CDR3 is CASSLSRLAGGVQETQYF. CDR3 nucleotide sequence: TGCGCCAGCAGCTTGTCCCGACTAGCGGGAGGGGTCCAAGAGACCCAGTACTTC.

The CDR3 coding sequence is TGTGCCAGCAGTGAAGGTGGACAGGGCATGATCAATCAGCCCCAGCATTTT. Residues: CASSEGGQGMINQPQHF. The chain uses TRBV6-1 and TRBJ1-5; 8 bases map to TRBD1. Germline assignment: CDR1 MNHNS and CDR2 SASEGT. The CDR3 runs 17 residues. The V segment lost 1 base and the J segment 3 bases; nucleotides outside the gene matches: 8.

V and J are TRBV5-1 and TRBJ1-1, with D hard to call. CDR3 length: 16 amino acids. Trimming left V 4 bases short and J 7 bases short, with 23 bases between. Germline V lookup: CDR1 SGHRS, CDR2 YFSETQ. For the CDR3, the DNA is TGCGCCAGCAGCGGGGTTGGAGCGGAGGTGGCCCTTGAAGCTTTCTTT. Its protein is CASSGVGAEVALEAFF.

The V gene is TRBV5-4, the J gene TRBJ2-1; D unclear. Trimming took 6 bases from V and 4 from J, leaving 14 bases between them. In germline, CDR1 is SGHNT, CDR2 YYREEE (reference sequence). This CDR3 comprises 14 residues. CDR3 sequence: CASTLSAAYNEQFF. The CDR3 nucleotides read TGTGCCAGCACCTTATCGGCGGCTTACAATGAGCAGTTCTTC.

This sequence joins TRBV5-1 and TRBJ2-7, with D tentatively TRBD2 (6 bases). Trimming left V 2 bases short and J 3 bases short, with 15 bases between. The CDR3 contains 15 residues. Germline V gene sequence: CDR1 SGHRS, CDR2 YFSETQ. The CDR3 here is CASSLIAEKSYEQYF. CDR3 DNA: TGCGCCAGCAGCTTAATAGCGGAGAAAAGCTACGAGCAGTACTTC.

The J gene is TRBJ2-1, the V gene TRBV28; D might be TRBD2 (7 bases). The CDR3 length is 15 residues. Trimming removed 7 bases at V and 9 bases at J, with 22 bases between. Germline CDR1 reads MDHEN; CDR2 reads SYDVKM. The CDR3 sequence: CASNDRGGRETEQFF. The CDR3, as DNA: TGTGCCAGCAACGACCGTGGGGGGCGGGAGACTGAGCAGTTCTTC. Combining the CDR3 with reference TRBV28 and TRBJ2-1 gives the whole variable domain DVKVTQSSRYLVKRTGEKVFLECVQDMDHENMFWYRQDPGLGLRLIYFSYDVKMKEKGDIPEGYSVSREKKERFSLILESASTNQTSMYLCASNDRGGRETEQFFGPGTRLTVL.

The chain links TRBV6-1 to TRBJ1-2; TRBD1 matches at 7 bases. With V trimmed by 9 bases and J by 2 bases, 6 bases remained unmatched. CDR3 size: 13 residues. The germline CDR1 and CDR2 sequences are MNHNS and SASEGT. Here the CDR3 reads CASRSTGNYGYTF. The CDR3 DNA follows: TGTGCCAGTCGATCGACAGGGAACTATGGCTACACCTTC.

This clone was observed a few times. The chain combines TRBV27 with TRBJ1-1, with D perhaps matching TRBD1 (6 bases). The CDR3 is 16 residues long. Trimming removed 1 base at V and 1 base at J, with 13 bases between. Germline V lookup: CDR1 MNHEY, CDR2 SMNVEV (reference sequence). CDR3 DNA sequence: TGTGCCAGCAGTTTATTCTCTTTGACAGGGAACACTGAAGCTTTCTTT. It encodes CASSLFSLTGNTEAFF.

The chain recombines TRBV21-1 with TRBJ2-5; the table calls TRBD2, which could not be checked here. TRBV21-1 is designated a pseudogene. This CDR3 comprises 17 residues. The CDR3 coding sequence is TGTGCCAGCAGCTCGGGACTAGCGGGACTAAGGCAAGAGACCCAGTACTTC. It encodes CASSSGLAGLRQETQYF.

This rearrangement joins TRBV28 to TRBJ2-7; D gene unclear. V lost 6 bases to trimming and J lost 10 bases, with 19 bases between them. This CDR3 has 13 amino acids. CDR1 is MDHEN and CDR2 is SYDVKM in the germline V gene. The CDR3 loop reads CASSPHTLLTQYF. The CDR3 DNA follows: TGTGCCAGCAGCCCCCATACTTTGCTAACCCAGTACTTC.

The gene calls are TRBV5-1 and TRBJ1-4; a possible D gene is TRBD1 (6 bases). The CDR3 has 14 amino acids. In germline, CDR1 is SGHRS, CDR2 YFSETQ. Trimming shortened V by 5 bases and J by 2 bases, and 10 bases separated the two germline ends. CDR3 bases: TGCGCCAGCAGATTTCAGGGGACTAATGAAAAACTGTTTTTT. Translation: CASRFQGTNEKLFF.

The genes are TRBV9 and TRBJ2-7, with unresolved D. In germline, CDR1 is SGDLS, CDR2 YYNGEE. V shed 0 bases and J shed 4 bases, with 8 bases lying between them. This CDR3 has 13 residues. CDR3 in amino acids: CASSVAAGYEQYF. The CDR3 coding sequence is TGTGCCAGCAGCGTAGCAGCCGGGTACGAGCAGTACTTC.

The rearrangement links TRBV27 to TRBJ2-1, with D possibly TRBD2 on 5 matching bases. The V end lost 0 bases, the J end lost 4 bases, and 19 bases lay between the germline ends. The CDR3 extends over 18 amino acids. Germline V CDR1 and CDR2: MNHEY, SMNVEV (reference sequence). CDR3 DNA: TGTGCCAGCAGTTTATCCCCCGGCGCGGGTCGCAAGTACAATGAGCAGTTCTTC. Translation gives CASSLSPGAGRKYNEQFF.

The CDR3 DNA reads as TGTGCCTGGAGTCCCTGGGCTAGCGGGTCCTACGAGCAGTACTTC. This translates into CAWSPWASGSYEQYF. The rearrangement uses TRBV30 and TRBJ2-5; 8 bases line up with TRBD2. The end of the DNA is better explained by TRBJ2-7, so the J call may be wrong. CDR1 and CDR2 from the germline V gene are GTSNPN and SVGIG (reference sequence). The CDR3 runs 15 residues.